Listed below are T cell receptor beta chains from one sample, sequenced in a study of blood T cell repertoires in COVID-19. Produced via immunoSEQ multiplex PCR; TCRdb's table is partial and in-frame only. The sample lists over 250,000 clones; approximately 86% were seen once. Sequencing was performed on peripheral blood. These receptors came from a woman in her 70s with COVID-19, enrolled during active disease. Both conserved end residues are part of each CDR3. D genes are given only for firm matches.

d_call j_call v_call cdr3_aa cdr3_nt
. TRBJ1-5 TRBV5-1 CASTDAGQPQHF TGCGCCAGCACCGATGCAGGTCAGCCCCAGCATTTT
TRBD1 TRBJ1-1 TRBV6-5 CASSYSGQGRTEAFF TGTGCCAGCAGTTACTCCGGACAGGGAAGGACTGAAGCTTTCTTT
. TRBJ1-2 TRBV29-1 CSVQGQFYGYTF TGCAGCGTTCAAGGACAGTTCTATGGCTACACCTTC
. TRBJ1-5 TRBV3-1/TRBV3-2 CASSQESVNQPQHF TGTGCCAGCAGCCAAGAATCGGTCAATCAGCCCCAGCATTTT
TRBD1 TRBJ1-3 TRBV6-5 CASSYNRGVSGNTIYF TGTGCCAGCAGTTACAACAGGGGGGTCTCTGGAAACACCATATATTTT
TRBD2 TRBJ2-3 TRBV19 CASQRGGLDTQYF TGTGCCAGTCAGCGGGGGGGCTTAGATACGCAGTATTTT
. TRBJ1-1 TRBV27 CASSLGRNTEAFF TGTGCCAGCAGTCTAGGTCGGAACACTGAAGCTTTCTTT
. TRBJ1-1 TRBV27 CASSLGGSRGAFF TGTGCCAGCAGTTTAGGGGGCAGTAGGGGAGCTTTCTTT
. TRBJ2-3 TRBV28 CASRDKRGTDTQYF TGTGCCAGCAGGGACAAGAGGGGGACAGATACGCAGTATTTT
. TRBJ2-2 TRBV20-1 CSVAQPGELFF TGCAGTGTGGCACAGCCCGGGGAGCTGTTTTTT
TRBD1 TRBJ2-3 TRBV2 CASSPTGITDTQYF TGTGCCAGCAGCCCGACAGGGATCACAGATACGCAGTATTTT